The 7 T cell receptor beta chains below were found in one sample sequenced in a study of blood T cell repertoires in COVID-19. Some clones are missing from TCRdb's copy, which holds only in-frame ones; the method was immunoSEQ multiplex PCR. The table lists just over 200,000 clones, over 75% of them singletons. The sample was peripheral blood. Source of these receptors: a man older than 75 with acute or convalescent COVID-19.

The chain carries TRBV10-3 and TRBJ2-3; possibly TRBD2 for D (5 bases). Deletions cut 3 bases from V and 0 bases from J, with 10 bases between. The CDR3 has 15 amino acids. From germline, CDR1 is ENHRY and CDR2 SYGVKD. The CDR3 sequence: CAISDQRDSTDTQYF. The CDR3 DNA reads TGTGCCATCAGTGATCAGAGGGATAGCACAGATACGCAGTATTTT.

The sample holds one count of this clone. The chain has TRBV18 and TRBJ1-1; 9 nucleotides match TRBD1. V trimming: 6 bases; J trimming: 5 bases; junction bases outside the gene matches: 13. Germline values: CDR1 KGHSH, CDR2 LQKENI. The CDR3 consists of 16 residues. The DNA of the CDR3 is TGTGCCAGCTCCCTCGCGTTTACAGGGGGCGCGACTGAAGCTTTCTTT. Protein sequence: CASSLAFTGGATEAFF.

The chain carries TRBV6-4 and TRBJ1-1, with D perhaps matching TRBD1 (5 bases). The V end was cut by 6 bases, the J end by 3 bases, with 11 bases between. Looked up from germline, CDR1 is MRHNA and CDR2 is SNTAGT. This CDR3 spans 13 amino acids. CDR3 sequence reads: CASREGQYTEAFF. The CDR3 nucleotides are TGTGCCAGCAGGGAGGGGCAGTACACTGAAGCTTTCTTT.

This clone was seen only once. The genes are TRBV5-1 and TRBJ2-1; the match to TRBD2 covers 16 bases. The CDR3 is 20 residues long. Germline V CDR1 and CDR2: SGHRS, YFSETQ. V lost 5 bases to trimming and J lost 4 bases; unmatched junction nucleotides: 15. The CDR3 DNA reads TGCGCCAGCAGAAACCCCGGGACTAGCGGGAGGGCCCTCTTATACAATGAGCAGTTCTTC. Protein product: CASRNPGTSGRALLYNEQFF.

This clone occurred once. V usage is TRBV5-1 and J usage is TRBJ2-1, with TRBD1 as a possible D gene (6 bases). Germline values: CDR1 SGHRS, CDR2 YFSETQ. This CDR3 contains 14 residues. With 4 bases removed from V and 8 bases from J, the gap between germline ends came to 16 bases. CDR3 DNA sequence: TGCGCCAGCAGCGCGAGCCAGGGGTGGGATGAGCAGTTCTTC. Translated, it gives CASSASQGWDEQFF.

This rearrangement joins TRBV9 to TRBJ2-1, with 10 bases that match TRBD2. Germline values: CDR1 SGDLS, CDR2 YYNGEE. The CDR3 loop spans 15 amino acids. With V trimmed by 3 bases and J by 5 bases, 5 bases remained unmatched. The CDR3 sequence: CASSGGTSVNNEQFF. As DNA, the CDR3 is TGTGCCAGCAGCGGCGGGACTAGCGTAAACAATGAGCAGTTCTTC. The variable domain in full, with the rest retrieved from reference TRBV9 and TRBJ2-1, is DSGVTQTPKHLITATGQRVTLRCSPRSGDLSVYWYQQSLDQGLQFLIQYYNGEERAKGNILERFSAQQFPDLHSELNLSSLELGDSALYFCASSGGTSVNNEQFFGPGTRLTVL.

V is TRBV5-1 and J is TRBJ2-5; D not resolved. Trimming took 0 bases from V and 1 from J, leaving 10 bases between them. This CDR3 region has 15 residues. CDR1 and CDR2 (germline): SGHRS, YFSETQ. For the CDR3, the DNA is TGCGCCAGCAGCTTGGCAACGGGTGTCCAAGAGACCCAGTACTTC. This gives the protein CASSLATGVQETQYF.